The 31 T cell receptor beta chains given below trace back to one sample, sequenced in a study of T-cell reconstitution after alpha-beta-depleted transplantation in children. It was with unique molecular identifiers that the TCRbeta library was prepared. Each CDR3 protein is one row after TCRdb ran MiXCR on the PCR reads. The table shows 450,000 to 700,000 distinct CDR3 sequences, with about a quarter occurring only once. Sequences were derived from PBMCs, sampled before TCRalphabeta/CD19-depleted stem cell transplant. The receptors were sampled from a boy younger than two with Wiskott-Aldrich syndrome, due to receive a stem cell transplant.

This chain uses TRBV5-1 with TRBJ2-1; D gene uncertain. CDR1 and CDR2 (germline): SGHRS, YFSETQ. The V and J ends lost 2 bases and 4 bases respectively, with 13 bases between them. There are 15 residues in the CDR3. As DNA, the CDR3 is TGCGCCAGCAGCTTCTTGACAATCCATTACAATGAGCAGTTCTTC. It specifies CASSFLTIHYNEQFF.

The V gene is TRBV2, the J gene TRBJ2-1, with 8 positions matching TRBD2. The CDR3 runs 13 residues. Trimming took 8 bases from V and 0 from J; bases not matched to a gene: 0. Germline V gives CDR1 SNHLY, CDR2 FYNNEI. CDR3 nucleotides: TGTGCCAGCCTAGCGGGCTCCTACAATGAGCAGTTCTTC. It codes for CASLAGSYNEQFF.

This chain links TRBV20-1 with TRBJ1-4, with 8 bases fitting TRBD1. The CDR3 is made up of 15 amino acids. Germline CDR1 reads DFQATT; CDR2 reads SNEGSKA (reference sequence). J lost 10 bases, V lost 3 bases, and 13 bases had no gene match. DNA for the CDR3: TGCAGTGCTAGGGTCGGACAGGGAGGGTCAGGAAAACTGTTTTTT. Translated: CSARVGQGGSGKLFF.

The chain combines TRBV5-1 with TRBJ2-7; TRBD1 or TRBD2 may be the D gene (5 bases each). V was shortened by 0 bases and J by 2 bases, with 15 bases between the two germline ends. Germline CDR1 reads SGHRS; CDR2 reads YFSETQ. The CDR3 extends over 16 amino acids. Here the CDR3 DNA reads TGCGCCAGCAGCTTGGTAGGTGGGGACGGGCCCTACGAGCAGTACTTC. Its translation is CASSLVGGDGPYEQYF.

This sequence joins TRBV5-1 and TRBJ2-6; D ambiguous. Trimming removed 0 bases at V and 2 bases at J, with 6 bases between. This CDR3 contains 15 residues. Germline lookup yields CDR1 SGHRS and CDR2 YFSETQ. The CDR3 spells CASSLVRAGANVLTF. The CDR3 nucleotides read TGCGCCAGCAGCTTGGTACGGGCTGGGGCCAACGTCCTGACTTTC.

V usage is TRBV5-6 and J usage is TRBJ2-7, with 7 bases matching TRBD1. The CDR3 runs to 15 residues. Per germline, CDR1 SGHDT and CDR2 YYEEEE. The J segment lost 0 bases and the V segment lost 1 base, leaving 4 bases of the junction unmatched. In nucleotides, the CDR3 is TGTGCCAGCAGCTTGTCCGGGACAGCCTCCTACGAGCAGTACTTC. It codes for CASSLSGTASYEQYF.

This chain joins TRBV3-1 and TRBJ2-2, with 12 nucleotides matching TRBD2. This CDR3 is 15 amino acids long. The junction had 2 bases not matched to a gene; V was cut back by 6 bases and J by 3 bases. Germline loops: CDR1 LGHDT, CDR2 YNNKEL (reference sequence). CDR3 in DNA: TGTGCCAGCAGGCGGACTAGCGGGGACACCGGGGAGCTGTTTTTT. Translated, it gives CASRRTSGDTGELFF.

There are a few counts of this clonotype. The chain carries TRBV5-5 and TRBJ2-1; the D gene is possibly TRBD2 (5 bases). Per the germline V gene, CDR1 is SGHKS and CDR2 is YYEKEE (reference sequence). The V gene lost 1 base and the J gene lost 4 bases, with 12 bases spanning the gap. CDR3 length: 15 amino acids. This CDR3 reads CASSLLSAVYNEQFF. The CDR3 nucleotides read TGTGCCAGCAGCTTGCTCTCAGCGGTGTACAATGAGCAGTTCTTC.

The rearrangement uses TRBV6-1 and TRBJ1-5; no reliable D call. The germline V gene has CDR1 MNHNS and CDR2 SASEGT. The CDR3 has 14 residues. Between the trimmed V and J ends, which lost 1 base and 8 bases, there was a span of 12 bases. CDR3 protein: CASSEERVLEPQHF. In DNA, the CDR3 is TGTGCCAGCAGTGAAGAGCGAGTTTTGGAGCCCCAGCATTTT.

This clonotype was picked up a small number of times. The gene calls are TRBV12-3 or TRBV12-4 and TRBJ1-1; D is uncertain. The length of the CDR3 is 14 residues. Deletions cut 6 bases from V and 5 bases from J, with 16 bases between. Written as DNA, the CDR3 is TGTGCCAGCAGACCCATGACCGGAGGGACTGAAGCTTTCTTT. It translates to CASRPMTGGTEAFF.

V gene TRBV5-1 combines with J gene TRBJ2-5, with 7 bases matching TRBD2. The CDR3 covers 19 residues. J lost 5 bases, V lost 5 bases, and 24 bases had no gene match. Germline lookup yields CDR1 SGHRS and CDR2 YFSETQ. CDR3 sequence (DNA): TGCGCCAGCAGTGTCCGAGGACTAGGATTCCCTAGGACCAGGGAGACCCAGTACTTC. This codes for CASSVRGLGFPRTRETQYF.

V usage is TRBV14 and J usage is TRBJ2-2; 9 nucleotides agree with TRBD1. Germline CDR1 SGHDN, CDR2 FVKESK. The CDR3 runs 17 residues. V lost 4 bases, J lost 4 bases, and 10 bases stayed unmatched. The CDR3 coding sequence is TGTGCCAGCAGCCGACTAGGACAGGGGTTTCGCACCGGGGAGCTGTTTTTT. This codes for CASSRLGQGFRTGELFF. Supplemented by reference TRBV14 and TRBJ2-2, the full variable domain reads EAGVTQFPSHSVIEKGQTVTLRCDPISGHDNLYWYRRVMGKEIKFLLHFVKESKQDESGMPNNRFLAERTGGTYSTLKVQPAELEDSGVYFCASSRLGQGFRTGELFFGEGSRLTVL.

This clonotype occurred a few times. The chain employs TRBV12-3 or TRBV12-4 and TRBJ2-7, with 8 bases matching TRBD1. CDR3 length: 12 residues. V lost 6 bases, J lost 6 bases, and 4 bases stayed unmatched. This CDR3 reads CASRSGGGEQYF. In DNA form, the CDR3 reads TGTGCCAGCAGATCAGGGGGCGGCGAGCAGTACTTC.

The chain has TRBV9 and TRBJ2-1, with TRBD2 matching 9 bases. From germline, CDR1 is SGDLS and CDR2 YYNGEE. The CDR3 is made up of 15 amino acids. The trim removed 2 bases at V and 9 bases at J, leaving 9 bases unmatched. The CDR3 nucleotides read TGTGCCAGCAGCGTCGGGACTAGCATTCCCACTGAGCAGTTCTTC. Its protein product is CASSVGTSIPTEQFF. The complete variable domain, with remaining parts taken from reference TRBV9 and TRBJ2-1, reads DSGVTQTPKHLITATGQRVTLRCSPRSGDLSVYWYQQSLDQGLQFLIQYYNGEERAKGNILERFSAQQFPDLHSELNLSSLELGDSALYFCASSVGTSIPTEQFFGPGTRLTVL.

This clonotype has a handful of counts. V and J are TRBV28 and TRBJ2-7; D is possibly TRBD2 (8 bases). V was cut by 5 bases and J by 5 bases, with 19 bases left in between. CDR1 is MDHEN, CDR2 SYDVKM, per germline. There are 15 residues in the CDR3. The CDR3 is CASSIPSGGGHEQYF. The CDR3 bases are TGTGCCAGCAGTATCCCGTCGGGAGGGGGCCACGAGCAGTACTTC.

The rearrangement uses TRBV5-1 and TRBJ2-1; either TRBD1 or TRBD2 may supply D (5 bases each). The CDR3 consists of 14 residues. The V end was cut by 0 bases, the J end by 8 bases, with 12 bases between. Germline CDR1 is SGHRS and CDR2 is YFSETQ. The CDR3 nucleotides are TGCGCCAGCAGCTTGGGGGGACCCAGTCATGAGCAGTTCTTC. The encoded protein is CASSLGGPSHEQFF. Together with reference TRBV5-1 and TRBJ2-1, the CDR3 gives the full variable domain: KAGVTQTPRYLIKTRGQQVTLSCSPISGHRSVSWYQQTPGQGLQFLFEYFSETQRNKGNFPGRFSGRQFSNSRSEMNVSTLELGDSALYLCASSLGGPSHEQFFGPGTRLTVL.

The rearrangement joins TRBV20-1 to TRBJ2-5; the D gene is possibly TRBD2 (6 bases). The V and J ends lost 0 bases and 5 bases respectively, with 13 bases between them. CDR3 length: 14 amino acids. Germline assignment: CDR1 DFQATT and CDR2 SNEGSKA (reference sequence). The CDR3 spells CSAREGGFAETQYF. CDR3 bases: TGCAGTGCTAGAGAGGGAGGTTTCGCGGAGACCCAGTACTTC.

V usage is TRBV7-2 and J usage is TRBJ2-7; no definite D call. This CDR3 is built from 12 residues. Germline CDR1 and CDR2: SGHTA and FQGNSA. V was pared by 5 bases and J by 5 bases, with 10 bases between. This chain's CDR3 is CASSPYRNEQYF. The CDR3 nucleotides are TGTGCCAGCAGCCCCTATCGGAACGAGCAGTACTTC.

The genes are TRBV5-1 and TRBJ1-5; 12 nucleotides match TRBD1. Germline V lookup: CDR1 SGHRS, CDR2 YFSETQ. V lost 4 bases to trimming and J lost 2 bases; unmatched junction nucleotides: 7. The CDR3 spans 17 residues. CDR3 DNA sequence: TGCGCCAGCAGCCTCGGGACAGGGGGCTTTGGCAATCAGCCCCAGCATTTT. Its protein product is CASSLGTGGFGNQPQHF.

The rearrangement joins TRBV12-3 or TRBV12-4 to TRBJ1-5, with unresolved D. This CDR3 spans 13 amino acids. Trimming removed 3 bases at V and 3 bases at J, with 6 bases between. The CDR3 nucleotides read TGTGCCAGCAGTTTTAAGATCAATCAGCCCCAGCATTTT. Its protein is CASSFKINQPQHF.

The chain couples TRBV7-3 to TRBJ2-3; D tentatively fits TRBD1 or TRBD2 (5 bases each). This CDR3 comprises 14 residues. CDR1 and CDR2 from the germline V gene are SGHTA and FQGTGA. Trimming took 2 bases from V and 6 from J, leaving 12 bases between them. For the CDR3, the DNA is TGTGCCAGCAGCTTATCCAGGGACGGGGATACGCAGTATTTT. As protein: CASSLSRDGDTQYF.

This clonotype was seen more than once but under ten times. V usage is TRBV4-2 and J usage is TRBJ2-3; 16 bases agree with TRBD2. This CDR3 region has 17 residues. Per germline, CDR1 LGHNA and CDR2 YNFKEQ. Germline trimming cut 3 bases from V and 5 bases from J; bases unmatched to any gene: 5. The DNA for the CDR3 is TGTGCCAGCAGCCATGGGACTAGCGGGAGGGCGGAAGATACGCAGTATTTT. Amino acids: CASSHGTSGRAEDTQYF.

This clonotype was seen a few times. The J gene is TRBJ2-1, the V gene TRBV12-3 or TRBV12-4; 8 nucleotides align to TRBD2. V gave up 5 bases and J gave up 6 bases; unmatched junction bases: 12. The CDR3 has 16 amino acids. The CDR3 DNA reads TGTGCCAGCAGTGGCCCAACTAGCGGAATTTCCAATGAGCAGTTCTTC. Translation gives CASSGPTSGISNEQFF.

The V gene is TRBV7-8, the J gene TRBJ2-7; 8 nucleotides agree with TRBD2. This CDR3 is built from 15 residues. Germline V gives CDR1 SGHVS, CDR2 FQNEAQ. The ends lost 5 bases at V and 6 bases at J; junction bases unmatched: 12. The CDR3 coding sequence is TGTGCCAGCAGCCCTGAATTAGCGGGAAGAGGCGAGCAGTACTTC. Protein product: CASSPELAGRGEQYF.

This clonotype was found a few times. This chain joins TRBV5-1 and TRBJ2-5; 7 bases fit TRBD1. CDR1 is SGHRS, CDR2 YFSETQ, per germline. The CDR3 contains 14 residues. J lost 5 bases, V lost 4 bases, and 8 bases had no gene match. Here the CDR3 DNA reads TGCGCCAGCAGCCCGGACAGGTCGGTTGAGACCCAGTACTTC. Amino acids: CASSPDRSVETQYF.

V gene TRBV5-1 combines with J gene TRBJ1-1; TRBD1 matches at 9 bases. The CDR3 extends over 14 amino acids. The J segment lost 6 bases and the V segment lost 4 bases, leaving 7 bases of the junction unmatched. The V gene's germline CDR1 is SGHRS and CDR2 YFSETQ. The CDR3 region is CASSIGQGLAEAFF. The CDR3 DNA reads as TGCGCCAGCAGCATAGGACAGGGGCTCGCTGAAGCTTTCTTT.

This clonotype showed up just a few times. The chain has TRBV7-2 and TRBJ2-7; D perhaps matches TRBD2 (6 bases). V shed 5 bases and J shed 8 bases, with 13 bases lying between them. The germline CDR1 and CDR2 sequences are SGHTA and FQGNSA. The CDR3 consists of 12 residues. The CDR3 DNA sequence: TGTGCCAGCAGCCCAGCTAGCGCAAAGCAGTACTTC. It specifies CASSPASAKQYF. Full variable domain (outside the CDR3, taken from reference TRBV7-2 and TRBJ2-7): GAGVSQSPSNKVTEKGKDVELRCDPISGHTALYWYRQSLGQGLEFLIYFQGNSAPDKSGLPSDRFSAERTGGSVSTLTIQRTQQEDSAVYLCASSPASAKQYFGPGTRLTVT.

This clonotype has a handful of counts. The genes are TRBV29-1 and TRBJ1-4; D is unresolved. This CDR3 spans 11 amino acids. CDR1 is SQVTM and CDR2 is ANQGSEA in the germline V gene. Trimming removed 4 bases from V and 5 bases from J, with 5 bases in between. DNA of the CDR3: TGCAGCGTTGGGGAAAATGAAAAACTGTTTTTT. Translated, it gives CSVGENEKLFF. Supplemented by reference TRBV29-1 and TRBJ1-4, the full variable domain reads SAVISQKPSRDICQRGTSLTIQCQVDSQVTMMFWYRQQPGQSLTLIATANQGSEATYESGFVIDKFPISRPNLTFSTLTVSNMSPEDSSIYLCSVGENEKLFFGSGTQLSVL.

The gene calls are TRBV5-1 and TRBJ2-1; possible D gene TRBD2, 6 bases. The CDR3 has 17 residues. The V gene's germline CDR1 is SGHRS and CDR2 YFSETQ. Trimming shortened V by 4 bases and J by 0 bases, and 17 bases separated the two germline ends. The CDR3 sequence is CASSLLPLAVSYNEQFF. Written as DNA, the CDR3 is TGCGCCAGCAGCCTCTTGCCCTTAGCGGTCTCCTACAATGAGCAGTTCTTC. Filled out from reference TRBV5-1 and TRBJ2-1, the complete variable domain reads KAGVTQTPRYLIKTRGQQVTLSCSPISGHRSVSWYQQTPGQGLQFLFEYFSETQRNKGNFPGRFSGRQFSNSRSEMNVSTLELGDSALYLCASSLLPLAVSYNEQFFGPGTRLTVL.

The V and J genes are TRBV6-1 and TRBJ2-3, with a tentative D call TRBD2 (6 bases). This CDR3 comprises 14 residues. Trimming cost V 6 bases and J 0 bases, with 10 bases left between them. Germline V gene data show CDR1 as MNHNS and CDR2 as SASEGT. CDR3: CASRSGRSTDTQYF. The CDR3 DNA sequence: TGTGCCAGCAGGAGCGGGCGAAGCACAGATACGCAGTATTTT.

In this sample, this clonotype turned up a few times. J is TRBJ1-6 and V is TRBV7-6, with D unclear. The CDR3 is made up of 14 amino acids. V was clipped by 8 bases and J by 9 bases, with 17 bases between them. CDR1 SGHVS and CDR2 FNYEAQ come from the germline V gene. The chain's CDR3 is CASRETAFGSPLHF. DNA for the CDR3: TGTGCCAGCCGGGAGACGGCTTTCGGTTCACCCCTCCACTTT.